Following are 21 T cell receptor beta chains from one sample sequenced in a study of vaccination effects on CD4 cells after COVID-19. Repertoires were generated with immunoSEQ multiplex PCR, while TCRdb's copy carries only in-frame clones and drops some. The table lists more than 40,000 clones, roughly 72% of them singletons. These receptors are not linked to any known antigen. Ahead of sequencing, the ViraFEST assay grew antigen-specific CD4+ T cells using viral peptide pools. Investigators separated out CD4+ T cells once about 10 days of culture had passed. In the vaccine recipients, nucleocapsid antibodies were negative and there was no prior SARS-CoV-2 infection. The source was CD4+ T cells from PBMCs cultured with SARS-CoV-2 spike peptides, collected before COVID-19 vaccination. All receptors come from a human donor who received a COVID-19 vaccine.

The gene calls are TRBV10-3 and TRBJ1-3; no clear D. Germline loops: CDR1 ENHRY, CDR2 SYGVKD. The V and J ends lost 3 bases and 0 bases respectively, with 3 bases between them. The CDR3 extends over 13 amino acids. The CDR3 region has the DNA TGTGCCATCAGTGACTTCTCTGGAAACACCATATATTTT. Its translation: CAISDFSGNTIYF.

The chain links TRBV9 to TRBJ2-2, with D perhaps TRBD2 (7 bases). Germline CDR1 is SGDLS and CDR2 is YYNGEE. With 3 bases removed from V and 1 base from J, the gap between germline ends came to 19 bases. The CDR3 is 18 residues long. CDR3 in amino acids: CASSARGGGIENTGELFF. CDR3 nucleotides: TGTGCCAGCAGCGCCCGAGGGGGGGGGATTGAGAACACCGGGGAGCTGTTTTTT.

The rearrangement uses TRBV7-2 and TRBJ2-1; D unclear. CDR1 is SGHTA and CDR2 is FQGNSA in the germline V gene. There are 14 residues in the CDR3. V was trimmed by 2 bases and J by 8 bases, leaving 13 bases between them. As DNA, the CDR3 is TGTGCCAGCAGCTTACAGGCAGGTTTGGATGAGCAGTTCTTC. It is translated as CASSLQAGLDEQFF. Complete variable domain (other parts from reference TRBV7-2 and TRBJ2-1): GAGVSQSPSNKVTEKGKDVELRCDPISGHTALYWYRQSLGQGLEFLIYFQGNSAPDKSGLPSDRFSAERTGGSVSTLTIQRTQQEDSAVYLCASSLQAGLDEQFFGPGTRLTVL.

This clone was seen a few times. V and J are TRBV9 and TRBJ2-3; the D is unclear. The CDR3 runs 15 residues. Germline lookup yields CDR1 SGDLS and CDR2 YYNGEE. Trimming took 4 bases from V and 9 from J, leaving 21 bases between them. The CDR3 region has the DNA TGTGCCAGCAGCATGAACTCCAACCACCCCTTAACGCAGTATTTT. Translating it yields CASSMNSNHPLTQYF.

This sequence joins TRBV18 and TRBJ2-7; 8 bases agree with TRBD1. The CDR3 contains 14 residues. CDR1 is KGHSH and CDR2 is LQKENI in the germline V gene. Trimming at V came to 6 bases and at J to 2 bases, leaving 6 bases not matched to a gene. The CDR3 loop is CASSGTGIPYEQYV. CDR3 bases: TGTGCCAGCTCCGGGACAGGAATTCCCTACGAGCAGTACGTC.

This rearrangement joins TRBV5-1 to TRBJ2-5; D is possibly TRBD1 (7 bases). The CDR3 spans 16 residues. V dropped 4 bases and J dropped 5 bases, with 21 bases sitting between them. Germline-derived CDR1 and CDR2 are SGHRS and YFSETQ. The CDR3 region is CASSSWTGGSVETQYF. The DNA of the CDR3 is TGCGCCAGCAGCAGTTGGACAGGAGGGAGTGTCGAGACCCAGTACTTC.

The chain uses TRBV2 and TRBJ1-2; 7 nucleotides align to TRBD1. This CDR3 spans 14 amino acids. V was clipped by 7 bases and J by 1 base; unmatched bases: 6. CDR1 and CDR2 (germline): SNHLY, FYNNEI. The CDR3 nucleotides are TGTGCCAGCATGCCCGGGACAGATAACTATGGCTACACCTTC. Protein: CASMPGTDNYGYTF.

In its sample, this clone was seen a few times. The CDR3 DNA is TGTGCCTGGAGCCAGGGGAAGGGTGGCTACACCTTC. This codes for CAWSQGKGGYTF. V and J are TRBV30 and TRBJ1-2, with TRBD1 as a possible D gene (6 bases). Trimming removed 3 bases from V and 7 bases from J, with 12 bases in between. This CDR3 is built from 12 residues. CDR1 is GTSNPN and CDR2 is SVGIG in the germline V gene (reference sequence).

The chain employs TRBV5-1 and TRBJ1-4, with a weak D call TRBD1 (6 bases). CDR1 is SGHRS, CDR2 YFSETQ, per germline. V dropped 1 base and J dropped 4 bases, with 11 bases sitting between them. The CDR3 runs to 15 residues. The CDR3 DNA follows: TGCGCCAGCAGCTTGAAGCCAGGGGTTAATGAAAAACTGTTTTTT. This codes for CASSLKPGVNEKLFF.

The CDR3 region has the DNA TGTGCCAGCAGTTTACAGGGAGTCCCTGGCACAGATACGCAGTATTTT. It translates to CASSLQGVPGTDTQYF. The J gene is TRBJ2-3, the V gene TRBV11-2; D is perhaps TRBD1 (6 bases). The V gene's germline CDR1 is SGHAT and CDR2 FQNNGV. There are 16 residues in the CDR3. V gave up 6 bases and J gave up 1 base, with 17 bases separating them.

V gene TRBV28 combines with J gene TRBJ1-1, with no clear D. This CDR3 has 11 residues. The germline V gene has CDR1 MDHEN and CDR2 SYDVKM. V was shortened by 6 bases and J by 6 bases, with 8 bases between the two germline ends. CDR3 coding DNA: TGTGCCAGCAGCTCCCAAGCTGAAGCTTTCTTT. Translation gives CASSSQAEAFF.

This clone occurred a few times. The chain joins TRBV2 to TRBJ2-3; 9 nucleotides match TRBD2. V dropped 6 bases and J dropped 4; count of bases not matched to a gene: 11. CDR1 SNHLY and CDR2 FYNNEI come from the germline V gene. The CDR3 length is 16 residues. CDR3 region: CASSGRSSGDADTQYF. In DNA, the CDR3 is TGTGCCAGCAGCGGAAGGTCTAGCGGGGATGCAGATACGCAGTATTTT.

This chain joins TRBV5-5 and TRBJ1-1; D is uncertain. Germline-derived CDR1 and CDR2 are SGHKS and YYEKEE (reference sequence). The CDR3 is 15 residues long. Trimming stripped 9 bases from V and 4 bases from J, with 22 bases between. Here the CDR3 reads CATQLTPGPGTEAFF. CDR3 nucleotide sequence: TGTGCCACCCAGCTTACCCCGGGTCCTGGCACTGAAGCTTTCTTT.

Only one count was recorded for this clone. The V gene is TRBV5-5, the J gene TRBJ2-7; D gene uncertain. CDR1 and CDR2 (germline): SGHKS, YYEKEE (reference sequence). The germline V and J ends were trimmed by 2 bases and 2 bases, with 11 bases remaining between them. The CDR3 is 14 residues long. In DNA form, the CDR3 reads TGTGCCAGCAGCTTCATCGGAGCCCCCTACGAGCAGTACGTC. Amino acid sequence: CASSFIGAPYEQYV.

This sequence joins TRBV6-2 or TRBV6-3 and TRBJ2-7; TRBD1 might be the D (6 bases). Trimming shortened V by 5 bases and J by 3 bases, and 23 bases separated the two germline ends. From germline, CDR1 is MNHEY and CDR2 SVGEGT. This CDR3 region has 17 residues. The CDR3 DNA sequence: TGTGCCAGCAGTGTCGAGACCAGTCTAAGGGGACACTACGAGCAGTACGTC. Amino acid sequence: CASSVETSLRGHYEQYV.

The chain is built from TRBV28 and TRBJ1-6, with 7 bases that match TRBD1. This CDR3 has 15 residues. The germline V gene has CDR1 MDHEN and CDR2 SYDVKM. V lost 2 bases, J lost 7 bases, and 5 bases stayed unmatched. The CDR3 is CASSLPGQANSPLHF. The CDR3 nucleotides read TGTGCCAGCAGTTTACCTGGACAGGCAAATTCACCCCTCCACTTT.

The count of this clone is one. The V gene is TRBV5-1, the J gene TRBJ2-1, with TRBD1 matching over 7 bases. Per germline, CDR1 SGHRS and CDR2 YFSETQ. The CDR3 covers 17 residues. Losses at the gene ends were 1 base for V and 0 bases for J; bases not matched to a gene: 7. CDR3 protein: CASSLTTGISSYNEQFF. The CDR3 DNA is TGCGCCAGCAGCTTGACGACAGGGATAAGCTCCTACAATGAGCAGTTCTTC.

J is TRBJ1-1 and V is TRBV4-1; TRBD1 matches 7 bases. CDR3 length equals 16 residues. Trimming at V came to 3 bases and at J to 6 bases, leaving 13 bases not matched to a gene. Germline V gene lookup returns CDR1 MGHRA and CDR2 YSYEKL. CDR3 amino acids: CASSQRFRQGAAEAFF. CDR3 nucleotides: TGCGCCAGCAGCCAGAGATTTCGACAGGGTGCCGCTGAAGCTTTCTTT.

The CDR3 reads CASRTGQGSTGELFF. The CDR3 region has the DNA TGCGCCAGCAGAACGGGACAGGGGTCCACCGGGGAGCTGTTTTTT. This chain uses TRBV5-1 with TRBJ2-2; TRBD1 aligns across 10 bases. CDR3 length equals 15 residues. J was trimmed by 4 bases and V by 5 bases; bases with no gene match: 5. Germline-derived CDR1 and CDR2 are SGHRS and YFSETQ.

The rearrangement joins TRBV2 to TRBJ1-1; D gene uncertain. The CDR3 loop spans 12 amino acids. V gave up 9 bases and J gave up 4 bases, with 12 bases separating them. Germline CDR1 reads SNHLY; CDR2 reads FYNNEI. CDR3 amino acids: CASEFMGTEAFF. The CDR3 DNA follows: TGTGCCAGTGAATTTATGGGCACTGAAGCTTTCTTT. Drawing the rest from reference TRBV2 and TRBJ1-1, the complete variable domain is EPEVTQTPSHQVTQMGQEVILRCVPISNHLYFYWYRQILGQKVEFLVSFYNNEISEKSEIFDDQFSVERPDGSNFTLKIRSTKLEDSAMYFCASEFMGTEAFFGQGTRLTVV.

CDR3 DNA: TGTGCCAGCAGTTACTCGGGACCGGGCGGTTATGGCTACACCTTC. Encoded protein: CASSYSGPGGYGYTF. V usage is TRBV6-5 and J usage is TRBJ1-2; possibly TRBD1 for D (5 bases). V dropped 0 bases and J dropped 5 bases, with 13 bases sitting between them. CDR3 size: 15 residues. Per the germline V gene, CDR1 is MNHEY and CDR2 is SVGAGI.